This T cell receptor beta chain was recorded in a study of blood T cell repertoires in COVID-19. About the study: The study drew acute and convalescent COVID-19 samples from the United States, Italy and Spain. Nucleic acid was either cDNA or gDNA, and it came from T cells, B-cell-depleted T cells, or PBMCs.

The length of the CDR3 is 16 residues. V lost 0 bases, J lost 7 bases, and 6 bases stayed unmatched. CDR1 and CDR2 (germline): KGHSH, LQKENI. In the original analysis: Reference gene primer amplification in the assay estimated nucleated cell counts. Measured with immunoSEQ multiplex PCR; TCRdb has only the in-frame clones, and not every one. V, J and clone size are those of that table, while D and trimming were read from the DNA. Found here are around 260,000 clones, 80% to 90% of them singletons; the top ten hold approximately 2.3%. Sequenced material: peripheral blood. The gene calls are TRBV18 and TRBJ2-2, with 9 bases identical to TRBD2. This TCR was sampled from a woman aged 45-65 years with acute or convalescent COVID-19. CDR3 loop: CASSPPRLADNGELFF. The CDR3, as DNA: TGTGCCAGCTCACCACCAAGACTAGCGGATAACGGGGAGCTGTTTTTT. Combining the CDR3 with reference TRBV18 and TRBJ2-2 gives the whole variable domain NAGVMQNPRHLVRRRGQEARLRCSPMKGHSHVYWYRQLPEEGLKFMVYLQKENIIDESGMPKERFSAEFPKEGPSILRIQQVVRGDSAAYFCASSPPRLADNGELFFGEGSRLTVL.